This T cell receptor (beta chain) was obtained from a study of T cell repertoires in cytomegalovirus infection. Study-level background: The authors relied on CMV epitopes, both recently identified HLA-C-restricted and well-studied HLA-B-restricted. Overall study results and limits: CMV carriers having the relevant HLA were flagged by cumulative public TCR beta family frequency.

The CDR3 has 15 residues. Germline V lookup: CDR1 MNHEY, CDR2 SVGAGI. V was cut by 6 bases and J by 4 bases, with 18 bases left in between. With respect to this clonotype: Its antigen is unidentified.

TCRdb called the reads again in MiXCR, with one record for every CDR3 protein. The repertoire has hundreds of thousands of distinct CDR3 sequences, about a third of them found once; the top ten carry around 15%. The input for sequencing was cultured CD8+ T cells from PBMCs, taken from culture after CMV antigen stimulation. This TCR was recovered from a human donor in good health (CMV status not recorded). Some clones in this sample may be carry-over from other donors' samples. The V and J genes are TRBV6-5 and TRBJ2-5, with D perhaps matching TRBD1 or TRBD2 (5 bases each). The chain's CDR3 is CASRVHEGLGETQYF. CDR3 DNA sequence: TGTGCCAGCAGGGTCCACGAGGGGCTGGGAGAGACCCAGTACTTC.